The clone carrying this T cell receptor (beta chain) appeared many times. Time point denoted: before trial treatment. The patients who were eligible all carried advanced solid tumors that lacked tumor-infiltrating lymphocytes, meaning the tumors were TIL-negative. This sample was included in a study of low-dose radiotherapy and immunotherapy resistance in tumors. Study as a whole: Participants in Cohort 1 were administered 0.5 Gy per fraction at 2-week intervals, to a cumulative dose of 6.5 Gy. The study gave patients oral aspirin 300 mg daily for four cycles from cycle 1 day 1. Patients received cyclophosphamide 200 mg/m2 intravenously every two weeks, the day before radiation-immunotherapy.

Germline CDR1 reads GTSNPN; CDR2 reads SVGIG (reference sequence). This CDR3 comprises 11 residues. With 7 bases removed from V and 4 bases from J, the gap between germline ends came to 9 bases. TRAV- and TRBV-specific primers, spanning alpha and beta chains, primed first-strand cDNA. The authors ran 15 to 20 PCR cycles to amplify TCRs with a constant-region primer and V-primer adapter. MiXCR was run by TCRdb on the reads, yielding one entry per CDR3 protein. This sample has around 36,000 distinct CDR3 sequences, with about 28% found just once. The J gene is TRBJ2-3, the V gene TRBV30; no clear D gene. This receptor was taken from a male donor with gallbladder cancer. The material was PBMCs, obtained before treatment. The DNA for the CDR3 is TGTGCCTCCGGTTTGGCAGATACGCAGTATTTT. Amino acids: CASGLADTQYF.